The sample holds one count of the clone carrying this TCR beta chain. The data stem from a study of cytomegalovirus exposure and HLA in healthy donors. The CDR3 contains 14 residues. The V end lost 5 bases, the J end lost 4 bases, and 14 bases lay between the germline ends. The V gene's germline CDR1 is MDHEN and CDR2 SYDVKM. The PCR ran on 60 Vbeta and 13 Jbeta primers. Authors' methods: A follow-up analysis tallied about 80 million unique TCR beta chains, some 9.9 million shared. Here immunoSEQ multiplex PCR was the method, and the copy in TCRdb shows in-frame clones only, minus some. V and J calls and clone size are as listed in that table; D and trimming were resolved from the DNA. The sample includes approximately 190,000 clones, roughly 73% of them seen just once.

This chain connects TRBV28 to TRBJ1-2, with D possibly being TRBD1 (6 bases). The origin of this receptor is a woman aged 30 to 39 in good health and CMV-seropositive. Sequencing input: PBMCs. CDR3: CASSHRDTFYGYTF. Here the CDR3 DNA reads TGTGCCAGCAGTCACCGGGACACCTTCTATGGCTACACCTTC.